This T cell receptor (beta chain) was found in a study of cytomegalovirus exposure and HLA in healthy donors. Profiling relied on immunoSEQ multiplex PCR, and the TCRdb table lists in-frame clones only, not all of them. The table lists around 220,000 clones, around 88% of them singletons. The receptor was isolated from a woman in her late teens or twenties in good health and CMV-seronegative. Sequencing was performed on PBMCs.

Written as DNA, the CDR3 is TGTGCCAGCAGTGACAGGTCTCAGTACTTC. This sequence encodes CASSDRSQYF. The chain uses TRBV6-1 and TRBJ2-7; unclear D gene. This CDR3 has 10 amino acids. Germline values: CDR1 MNHNS, CDR2 SASEGT. V lost 3 bases and J 10 bases, leaving 7 bases between the germline ends.